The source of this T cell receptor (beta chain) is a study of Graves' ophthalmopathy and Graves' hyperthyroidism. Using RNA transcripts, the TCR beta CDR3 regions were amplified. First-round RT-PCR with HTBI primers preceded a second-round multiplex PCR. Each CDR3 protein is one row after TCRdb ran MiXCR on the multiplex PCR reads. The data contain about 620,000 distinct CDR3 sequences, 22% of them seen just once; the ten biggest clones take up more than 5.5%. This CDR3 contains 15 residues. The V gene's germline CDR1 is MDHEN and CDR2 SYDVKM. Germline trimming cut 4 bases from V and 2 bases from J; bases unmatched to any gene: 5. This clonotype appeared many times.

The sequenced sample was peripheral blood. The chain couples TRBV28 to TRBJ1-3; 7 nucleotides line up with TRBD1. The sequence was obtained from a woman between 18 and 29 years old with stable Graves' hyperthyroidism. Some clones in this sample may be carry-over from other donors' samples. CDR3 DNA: TGTGCCAGCAGTTCCGCAGGGGGAACTGGAAACACCATATATTTT. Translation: CASSSAGGTGNTIYF. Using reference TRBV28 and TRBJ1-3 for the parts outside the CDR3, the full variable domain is DVKVTQSSRYLVKRTGEKVFLECVQDMDHENMFWYRQDPGLGLRLIYFSYDVKMKEKGDIPEGYSVSREKKERFSLILESASTNQTSMYLCASSSAGGTGNTIYFGEGSWLTVV.